A single sample gave rise to the 32 T cell receptor beta chains below, sequenced in a study of metastatic and nonmetastatic thyroid tumors. No patient had received any treatment before thyroid surgery. TCRdb used MiXCR to call clones anew from the PCR reads. The repertoire holds tens of thousands of clones, with approximately 15% as singletons. The sequenced material came from blood. The receptor set was obtained from a male donor with papillary thyroid cancer or a benign thyroid nodule (not recorded which). Some clones in this sample may be carry-over from other donors' samples.

This clone appeared many times. The chain combines TRBV18 with TRBJ2-7; 9 bases agree with TRBD2. Germline V gives CDR1 KGHSH, CDR2 LQKENI. Unmatched junction bases numbered 4, after V lost 3 bases and J lost 4 bases. The length of the CDR3 is 14 residues. The CDR3 nucleotides are TGTGCCAGCTCACCTAGCGGGAGTGGGTACGAGCAGTACTTC. Protein: CASSPSGSGYEQYF.

This clone has a count of ten or more. The V call is TRBV2, the J call TRBJ1-5; D perhaps matches TRBD1 (6 bases). CDR3 size: 14 residues. The germline V and J ends were trimmed by 6 bases and 5 bases, with 14 bases remaining between them. Germline values: CDR1 SNHLY, CDR2 FYNNEI. CDR3 protein: CASSDSGTYQPQHF. CDR3 bases: TGTGCCAGCAGCGATTCCGGGACATATCAGCCCCAGCATTTT.

The table lists this clone with many counts. This chain joins TRBV5-6 and TRBJ1-2, with D maybe TRBD1 (6 bases). The V gene lost 2 bases and the J gene lost 2 bases, with 19 bases spanning the gap. The CDR3 contains 17 residues. Germline-derived CDR1 and CDR2 are SGHDT and YYEEEE. The CDR3 DNA reads as TGTGCCAGCAGCTTAGTGGACCTCTCAGGGGAAAACTATGGCTACACCTTC. Amino acids: CASSLVDLSGENYGYTF.

This clone was detected many times. The chain recombines TRBV6-1 with TRBJ1-1, with D perhaps TRBD1 (6 bases). The CDR3 is made up of 13 amino acids. V gave up 8 bases and J gave up 1 base, with 11 bases separating them. The germline gives CDR1 MNHNS, CDR2 SASEGT. CDR3 nucleotides: TGTGCCAGCGGGACCAGGGGGAACACTGAAGCTTTCTTT. This codes for CASGTRGNTEAFF.

This clone was observed at least ten times. This chain connects TRBV7-3 to TRBJ1-1; unclear D gene. The CDR3 is made up of 15 amino acids. Between the trimmed V and J ends, which lost 2 bases and 3 bases, there was a span of 13 bases. The germline V gene encodes CDR1 SGHTA and CDR2 FQGTGA. CDR3 sequence: CASSLFPGVDTEAFF. CDR3 coding DNA: TGTGCCAGCAGCTTATTTCCCGGCGTGGACACTGAAGCTTTCTTT.

This clone was found many times. This chain uses TRBV5-8 with TRBJ1-4, with D uncertain. Trimming shortened V by 3 bases and J by 5 bases, and 11 bases separated the two germline ends. CDR1 is SGHTS, CDR2 YDEGEE, per germline. CDR3 length equals 14 residues. The CDR3 nucleotides are TGTGCCAGCAGCTCACCGCCCGGGAATGAAAAACTGTTTTTT. The encoded protein is CASSSPPGNEKLFF.

The sample holds many counts of this clone. The chain links TRBV6-4 to TRBJ2-1, with 8 positions matching TRBD2. The CDR3 spans 15 residues. Unmatched junction bases numbered 5, after V lost 0 bases and J lost 7 bases. Germline CDR1 and CDR2: MRHNA and SNTAGT. The CDR3 spells CASSDSPGTSNEQFF. In DNA form, the CDR3 reads TGTGCCAGCAGTGACTCGCCCGGGACTAGTAATGAGCAGTTCTTC.

This clone was seen at least ten times. The chain couples TRBV12-3 or TRBV12-4 to TRBJ2-7; perhaps TRBD1 as D (6 bases). The V gene lost 0 bases and the J gene lost 2 bases, with 14 bases spanning the gap. The CDR3 has 16 residues. The CDR3 here is CASSLALGAGAYEQYF. Here the CDR3 DNA reads TGTGCCAGCAGTTTAGCCTTGGGAGCAGGGGCCTACGAGCAGTACTTC.

This clone was observed many times. This rearrangement joins TRBV19 to TRBJ2-5; D is perhaps TRBD1 or TRBD2 (6 bases each). This CDR3 has 15 residues. Germline V CDR1 and CDR2: LNHDA, SQIVND (reference sequence). V was clipped by 4 bases and J by 3 bases, with 15 bases between them. The CDR3 loop is CASSNPRGGEETQYF. The CDR3 DNA sequence: TGTGCCAGTAGTAACCCCAGGGGCGGGGAAGAGACCCAGTACTTC. The variable domain in full, with the rest retrieved from reference TRBV19 and TRBJ2-5, is DGGITQSPKYLFRKEGQNVTLSCEQNLNHDAMYWYRQDPGQGLRLIYYSQIVNDFQKGDIAEGYSVSREKKESFPLTVTSAQKNPTAFYLCASSNPRGGEETQYFGPGTRLLVL.

This clone was counted many times. A read error may explain this, as a much larger clone is one base away. This chain links TRBV12-3 or TRBV12-4 with TRBJ1-2; D not certain. The CDR3 totals 13 residues. V shed 7 bases and J shed 7 bases, with 16 bases lying between them. The CDR3: CASTLQLEGGYTF. The CDR3 DNA reads TGTGCCAGCACCCTTCAGCTGGAGGGTGGCTACACCTTC.

The chain links TRBV7-9 to TRBJ1-2, with D unresolved. CDR1 is SEHNR and CDR2 is FQNEAQ in the germline V gene (reference sequence). This CDR3 region has 15 residues. The V end lost 1 base, the J end lost 8 bases, and 17 bases lay between the germline ends. The chain's CDR3 is CASSLGGSNLEGYTF. As DNA, the CDR3 is TGTGCCAGCAGCTTAGGAGGCAGTAACTTAGAGGGCTACACCTTC. The full variable domain, in which reference TRBV7-9 and TRBJ1-2 provide the parts outside the CDR3, is DTGVSQNPRHKITKRGQNVTFRCDPISEHNRLYWYRQTLGQGPEFLTYFQNEAQLEKSRLLSDRFSAERPKGSFSTLEIQRTEQGDSAMYLCASSLGGSNLEGYTFGSGTRLTVV.

This clone was observed many times. The chain links TRBV19 to TRBJ2-3; 8 bases are shared with TRBD1. Germline V gene lookup returns CDR1 LNHDA and CDR2 SQIVND (reference sequence). J was trimmed by 5 bases and V by 1 base; bases with no gene match: 2. This CDR3 is built from 14 residues. Written as DNA, the CDR3 is TGTGCCAGTAGTATAGCCAGGGGGCAAGATACGCAGTATTTT. Amino acids: CASSIARGQDTQYF.

There are many counts of this clone. The J gene is TRBJ1-1, the V gene TRBV20-1; a possible D gene is TRBD1 (5 bases). Deletions cut 4 bases from V and 3 bases from J, with 12 bases between. The germline gives CDR1 DFQATT, CDR2 SNEGSKA (reference sequence). The CDR3 is 13 residues long. CDR3 region: CSAKLGGDTEAFF. The CDR3 DNA is TGCAGTGCTAAACTCGGAGGGGACACTGAAGCTTTCTTT.

This clone was found many times. This sequence joins TRBV11-2 and TRBJ2-3; 7 nucleotides agree with TRBD2. The CDR3 is made up of 15 amino acids. The germline V gene encodes CDR1 SGHAT and CDR2 FQNNGV. With 5 bases clipped from V and 5 bases from J, the junction kept 10 bases outside the gene matches. CDR3 sequence (DNA): TGTGCCAGCAGCCTGGGGTGGGCGGGAGTAGATACGCAGTATTTT. This sequence encodes CASSLGWAGVDTQYF.

This clone was picked up many times. The genes are TRBV5-1 and TRBJ2-3, with 8 bases that match TRBD2. J was trimmed by 1 base and V by 2 bases; bases with no gene match: 6. Germline V lookup: CDR1 SGHRS, CDR2 YFSETQ. The CDR3 has 16 residues. CDR3 sequence: CASSFSPAGGTDTQYF. CDR3 nucleotide sequence: TGCGCCAGCAGCTTTTCCCCAGCGGGGGGCACAGATACGCAGTATTTT.

This clone occurred a few times. The conserved phenylalanine or tryptophan is not found at the CDR3 terminus, so this likely reflects a read error. This chain links TRBV6-5 with TRBJ2-1; TRBD1 aligns across 7 bases. CDR1 MNHEY and CDR2 SVGAGI come from the germline V gene. The CDR3 covers 15 residues. Trimming cost V 0 bases and J 4 bases; bases outside gene matches: 3. CDR3 DNA sequence: TGTGCCAGCAGTTACTCTGGACAGGTATACAATGAGCAGTTCCTC. Protein: CASSYSGQVYNEQFL.

On this clone itself: This same CDR3 is encoded by further DNA sequences in the sample. This sequence joins TRBV28 and TRBJ2-2, with a possible D match to TRBD2 (5 bases). This CDR3 contains 17 residues. In germline, CDR1 is MDHEN, CDR2 SYDVKM. The V end was cut by 4 bases, the J end by 2 bases, with 17 bases between. CDR3 loop: CASSWLPGTGNTGELFF. CDR3 coding DNA: TGTGCCAGCAGTTGGCTCCCGGGAACCGGTAACACCGGGGAGCTGTTTTTT.

This clone has at least ten counts. The V and J genes are TRBV5-8 and TRBJ2-3, with a tentative D call TRBD2 (6 bases). The CDR3 contains 14 residues. Germline V gene sequence: CDR1 SGHTS, CDR2 YDEGEE. V lost 3 bases, J lost 1 base, and 9 bases lay in between. DNA for the CDR3: TGTGCCAGCAGCTCGGGACTTCGCACAGATACGCAGTATTTT. Encoded protein: CASSSGLRTDTQYF. The full variable domain, with the rest looked up from reference TRBV5-8 and TRBJ2-3, is EAGVTQSPTHLIKTRGQQATLRCSPISGHTSVYWYQQALGLGLQFLLWYDEGEERNRGNFPPRFSGRQFPNYSSELNVNALELEDSALYLCASSSGLRTDTQYFGPGTRLTVL.

V gene TRBV27 combines with J gene TRBJ2-5, with 9 bases matching TRBD2. Germline V gene sequence: CDR1 MNHEY, CDR2 SMNVEV (reference sequence). The CDR3 loop spans 15 amino acids. Trimming cost V 3 bases and J 10 bases; bases outside gene matches: 12. The chain's CDR3 is CASSFGLAGTFNQYF. As DNA, the CDR3 is TGTGCCAGCAGTTTTGGTCTAGCGGGGACGTTTAACCAGTACTTC.

As regards this clone: At one of its ends the junction is not consistent with the germline gene, which may arise from a read error. V gene TRBV3-1 combines with J gene TRBJ2-1; D not certain. Per germline, CDR1 LGHDT and CDR2 YNNKEL (reference sequence). The CDR3 totals 15 residues. CDR3 sequence: CASSQAVASYNEKFF. CDR3 sequence (DNA): TGTGCCAGCAGCCAAGCGGTGGCCTCCTACAATGAGAAGTTCTTC.

A word on this clone: One end of the junction does not line up with germline, which may come from a read error. The V call is TRBV5-4, the J call TRBJ2-7; D may match TRBD1 or TRBD2 (5 bases each). From germline, CDR1 is SGHNT and CDR2 YYREEE (reference sequence). The CDR3 runs to 16 residues. As DNA, the CDR3 is TGTGCCAGCAGCTCAAAAACCACAGCGATTGGGGACGAGCATTACTTC. This translates into CASSSKTTAIGDEHYF.

V and J are TRBV10-2 and TRBJ2-7; weak D call: TRBD2 (6 bases). The CDR3 is 14 amino acids. Trimming left V 6 bases short and J 2 bases short, with 14 bases between. Germline assignment: CDR1 WSHSY and CDR2 SAAADI. CDR3: CASRIELATYEQYF. The CDR3 nucleotides read TGCGCCAGCAGAATTGAACTAGCCACCTACGAGCAGTACTTC.

The table lists this clone with many counts. The chain joins TRBV9 to TRBJ2-5; 9 bases match TRBD1. Germline assignment: CDR1 SGDLS and CDR2 YYNGEE. The length of the CDR3 is 15 residues. The V gene end was trimmed by 0 bases and the J gene end by 5 bases; junction bases not matched to a gene: 5. In nucleotides, the CDR3 is TGTGCCAGCAGCGTAGGGTACAGGGGGCAGGAGACCCAGTACTTC. Amino acids: CASSVGYRGQETQYF.

This chain links TRBV14 with TRBJ2-3; no reliable D call. The germline V gene has CDR1 SGHDN and CDR2 FVKESK. The CDR3 extends over 13 amino acids. V lost 7 bases and J 4 bases, leaving 12 bases between the germline ends. The chain's CDR3 is CASTTLYSDTQYF. For the CDR3, the DNA is TGTGCCAGCACGACTCTATACTCAGATACGCAGTATTTT.

The table lists this clone with a few counts. Since a much larger clone is just one base distant, this may be a read error. The rearrangement links TRBV28 to TRBJ2-5; 9 positions agree with TRBD1. Germline values: CDR1 MDHEN, CDR2 SYDVKM. CDR3 length: 12 residues. V was pared by 5 bases and J by 10 bases, with 5 bases of the junction left unmatched. The CDR3 DNA sequence: TGTGCCAGCAGTGGCGGACAGGGGAACCAGTACTTC. Residues: CASSGGQGNQYF.

The chain carries TRBV6-1 and TRBJ2-5, with 10 bases identical to TRBD2. Germline V gene lookup returns CDR1 MNHNS and CDR2 SASEGT. This CDR3 is built from 18 residues. V lost 10 bases and J lost 5; bases outside the gene matches: 22. The CDR3: CAISSGTSGTLGRETQYF. The CDR3, as DNA: TGTGCCATCAGCTCCGGTACTAGCGGGACCCTCGGGAGGGAGACCCAGTACTTC.

This clone is medium-sized. The chain joins TRBV20-1 to TRBJ2-7; 9 bases align to TRBD1. Germline CDR1 is DFQATT and CDR2 is SNEGSKA (reference sequence). The V gene end was trimmed by 1 base and the J gene end by 7 bases; junction bases not matched to a gene: 5. The CDR3 loop spans 13 amino acids. CDR3 DNA: TGCAGTGCTAGAGGGGACAGGGATTGGGAGCAGTACTTC. Translating it yields CSARGDRDWEQYF.

This clone was recorded once. The gene calls are TRBV30 and TRBJ1-4, with 7 bases lining up with TRBD1. The CDR3 is 13 amino acids. In germline, CDR1 is GTSNPN, CDR2 SVGIG (reference sequence). The ends lost 5 bases at V and 10 bases at J; junction bases unmatched: 10. The CDR3 region is CAWCFQGEGKLFF. For the CDR3, the DNA is TGTGCCTGGTGTTTCCAGGGGGAAGGAAAACTGTTTTTT.

In its sample, this clone was seen many times. The genes are TRBV7-3 and TRBJ2-1; TRBD1 matches at 7 bases. Germline V gene data show CDR1 as SGHTA and CDR2 as FQGTGA. This CDR3 spans 15 amino acids. Trimming cost V 5 bases and J 6 bases; bases outside gene matches: 10. The CDR3 sequence: CASSRQGIVANEQFF. CDR3 nucleotide sequence: TGTGCCAGCAGCAGACAGGGAATAGTGGCCAATGAGCAGTTCTTC.

The table lists this clone with many counts. V gene TRBV5-5 combines with J gene TRBJ2-2, with D possibly TRBD1 on 5 matching bases. From germline, CDR1 is SGHKS and CDR2 YYEKEE (reference sequence). Trimming shortened V by 1 base and J by 2 bases, and 15 bases separated the two germline ends. This CDR3 has 17 amino acids. In DNA form, the CDR3 reads TGTGCCAGCAGCTTGAGGCAGGGTAGATTTAACACCGGGGAGCTGTTTTTT. It is translated as CASSLRQGRFNTGELFF.

This clone was counted at least ten times. The chain links TRBV30 to TRBJ2-5; TRBD2 agrees at 14 bases. The V gene end was trimmed by 1 base and the J gene end by 9 bases; junction bases not matched to a gene: 4. The CDR3 has 14 amino acids. Germline CDR1 GTSNPN, CDR2 SVGIG (reference sequence). The CDR3 bases are TGTGCCTGGAGTGCGGGACTAGCGGGAGTGGCCCAGTACTTC. Residues: CAWSAGLAGVAQYF.

This clone occurred a few times. The V gene is TRBV6-1, the J gene TRBJ2-3; TRBD2 agrees at 13 bases. The CDR3 extends over 17 amino acids. Per germline, CDR1 MNHNS and CDR2 SASEGT. Trimming cost V 2 bases and J 7 bases; bases outside gene matches: 9. This CDR3 reads CASSESGTSGILYTQYF. CDR3 coding DNA: TGTGCCAGCAGTGAATCGGGGACTAGCGGGATTTTATATACGCAGTATTTT.